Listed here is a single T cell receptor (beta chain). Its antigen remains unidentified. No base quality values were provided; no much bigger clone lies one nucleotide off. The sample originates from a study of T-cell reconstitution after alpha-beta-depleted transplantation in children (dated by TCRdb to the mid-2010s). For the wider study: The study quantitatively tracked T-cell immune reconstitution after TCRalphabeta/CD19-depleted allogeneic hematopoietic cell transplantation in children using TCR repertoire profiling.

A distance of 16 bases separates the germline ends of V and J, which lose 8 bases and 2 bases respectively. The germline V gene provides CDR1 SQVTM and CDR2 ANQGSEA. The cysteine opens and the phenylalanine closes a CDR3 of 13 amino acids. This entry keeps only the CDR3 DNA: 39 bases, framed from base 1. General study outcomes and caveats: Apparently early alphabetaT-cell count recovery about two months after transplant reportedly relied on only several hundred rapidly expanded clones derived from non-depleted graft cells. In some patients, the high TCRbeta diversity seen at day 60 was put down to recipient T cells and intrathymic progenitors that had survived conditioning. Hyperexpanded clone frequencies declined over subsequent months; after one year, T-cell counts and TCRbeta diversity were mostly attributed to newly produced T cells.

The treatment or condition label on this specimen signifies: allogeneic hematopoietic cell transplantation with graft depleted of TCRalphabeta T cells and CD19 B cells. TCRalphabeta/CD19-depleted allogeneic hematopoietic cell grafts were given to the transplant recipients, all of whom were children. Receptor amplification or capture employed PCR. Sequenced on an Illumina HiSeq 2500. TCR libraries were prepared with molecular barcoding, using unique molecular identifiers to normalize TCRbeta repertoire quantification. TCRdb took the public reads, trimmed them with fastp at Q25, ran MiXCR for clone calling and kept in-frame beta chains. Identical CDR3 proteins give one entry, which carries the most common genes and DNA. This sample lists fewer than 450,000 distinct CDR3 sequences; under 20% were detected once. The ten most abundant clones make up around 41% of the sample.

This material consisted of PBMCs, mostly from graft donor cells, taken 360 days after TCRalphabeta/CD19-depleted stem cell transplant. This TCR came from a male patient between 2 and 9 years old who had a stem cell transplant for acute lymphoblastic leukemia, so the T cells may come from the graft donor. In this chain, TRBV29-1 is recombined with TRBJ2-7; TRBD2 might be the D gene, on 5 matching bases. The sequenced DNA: TGCAGCTCCGCTAGAGGGAAAGCCTACGAGCAGTACTTC. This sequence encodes CSSARGKAYEQYF.